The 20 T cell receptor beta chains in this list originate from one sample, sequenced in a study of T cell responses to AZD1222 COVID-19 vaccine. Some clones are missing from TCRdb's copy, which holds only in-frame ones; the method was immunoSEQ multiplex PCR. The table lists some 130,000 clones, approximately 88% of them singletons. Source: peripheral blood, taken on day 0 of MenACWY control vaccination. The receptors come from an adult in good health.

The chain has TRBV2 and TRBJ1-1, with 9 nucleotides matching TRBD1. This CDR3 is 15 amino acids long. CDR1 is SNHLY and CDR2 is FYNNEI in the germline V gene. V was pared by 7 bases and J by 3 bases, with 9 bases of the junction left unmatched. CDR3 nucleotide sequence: TGTGCCAGCACCCTAGGAAGACAGGGGGACACTGAAGCTTTCTTT. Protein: CASTLGRQGDTEAFF.

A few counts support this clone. The chain's CDR3 is CASSPLGAPTNEKLFF. The CDR3, as DNA: TGTGCCAGCTCACCACTTGGGGCTCCAACTAATGAAAAACTGTTTTTT. The genes are TRBV18 and TRBJ1-4; tentative D call: TRBD1 (5 bases). The CDR3 is 16 amino acids. CDR1 and CDR2 from the germline V gene are KGHSH and LQKENI. V lost 1 base and J lost 0, with 9 bases in between.

The CDR3 spells CASSLPIGTSGRGSYNEQFF. The CDR3 DNA sequence: TGTGCCAGCAGCTTACCGATCGGGACTAGCGGGAGAGGCTCCTACAATGAGCAGTTCTTC. V is TRBV5-4 and J is TRBJ2-1; 14 positions match TRBD2. The CDR3 contains 20 residues. With 2 bases clipped from V and 0 bases from J, the junction kept 10 bases outside the gene matches. The V gene's germline CDR1 is SGHNT and CDR2 YYREEE (reference sequence).

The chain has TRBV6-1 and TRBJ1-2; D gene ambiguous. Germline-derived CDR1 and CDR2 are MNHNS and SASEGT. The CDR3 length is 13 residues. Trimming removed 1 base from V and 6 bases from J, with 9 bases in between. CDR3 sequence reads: CASSEEVSHGYTF. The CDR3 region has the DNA TGTGCCAGCAGTGAAGAAGTGTCGCATGGCTACACCTTC.

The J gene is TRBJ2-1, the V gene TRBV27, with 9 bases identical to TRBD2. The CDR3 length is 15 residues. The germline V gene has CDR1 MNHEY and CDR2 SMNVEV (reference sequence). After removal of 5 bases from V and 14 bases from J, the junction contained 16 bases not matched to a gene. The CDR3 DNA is TGTGCCAGCAGTCCCGAGAGGCTAGCGGGACGAAGGAAGTTCTTC. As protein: CASSPERLAGRRKFF.

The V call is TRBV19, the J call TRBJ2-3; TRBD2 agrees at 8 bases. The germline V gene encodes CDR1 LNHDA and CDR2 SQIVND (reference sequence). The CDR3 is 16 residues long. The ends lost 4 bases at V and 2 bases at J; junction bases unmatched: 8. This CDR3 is CASSTPSGRNTDTQYF. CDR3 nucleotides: TGTGCCAGTAGTACACCGAGCGGGAGAAACACAGATACGCAGTATTTT.

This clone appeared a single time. Written as DNA, the CDR3 is TGTGCCAGCAGCTTAGGCGACGAGCAGTACTTC. Its translation: CASSLGDEQYF. The gene calls are TRBV11-3 and TRBJ2-7; D is unresolved. The CDR3 extends over 11 amino acids. The ends were cut back, 1 base at V and 5 bases at J, with 3 bases in the middle. Germline lookup yields CDR1 SGHNT and CDR2 YENEEA.

The CDR3 sequence is CASTFLLAGATGELFF. The CDR3 DNA reads as TGTGCCAGCACCTTCCTCCTAGCGGGAGCTACCGGGGAGCTGTTTTTT. The chain recombines TRBV27 with TRBJ2-2; 10 bases are a match to TRBD2. CDR1 is MNHEY and CDR2 is SMNVEV in the germline V gene (reference sequence). With V trimmed by 7 bases and J by 5 bases, 10 bases remained unmatched. The CDR3 is 16 amino acids.

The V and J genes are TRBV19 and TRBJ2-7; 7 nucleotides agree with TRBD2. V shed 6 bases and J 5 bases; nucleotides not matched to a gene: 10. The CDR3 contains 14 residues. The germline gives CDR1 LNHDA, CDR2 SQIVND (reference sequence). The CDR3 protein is CASSPLGGWDEQYF. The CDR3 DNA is TGTGCCAGTAGCCCCCTGGGAGGGTGGGACGAGCAGTACTTC.

As DNA, the CDR3 is TGTGCCAGCAGTAAGGGAACCAGCTCATGGACTAGCGGGAGAAATACGCAGTATTTT. This translates into CASSKGTSSWTSGRNTQYF. This chain joins TRBV28 and TRBJ2-3, with 13 bases lining up with TRBD2. Germline V gives CDR1 MDHEN, CDR2 SYDVKM. The junction had 18 bases not matched to a gene; V was cut back by 5 bases and J by 7 bases. This CDR3 is built from 19 residues.

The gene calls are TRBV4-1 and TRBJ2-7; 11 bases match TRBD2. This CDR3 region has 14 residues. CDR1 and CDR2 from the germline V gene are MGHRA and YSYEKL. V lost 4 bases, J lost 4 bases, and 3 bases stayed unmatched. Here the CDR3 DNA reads TGCGCCAGCAGCCGCACTAGCGGGAGTTACGAGCAGTACTTC. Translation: CASSRTSGSYEQYF.

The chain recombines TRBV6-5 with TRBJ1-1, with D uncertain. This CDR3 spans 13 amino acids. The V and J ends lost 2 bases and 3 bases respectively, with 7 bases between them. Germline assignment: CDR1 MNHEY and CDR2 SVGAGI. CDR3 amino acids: CASSYGEDTEAFF. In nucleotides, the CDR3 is TGTGCCAGCAGTTACGGTGAGGACACTGAAGCTTTCTTT.

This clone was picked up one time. CDR3 protein: CASSLQGLAGGANTGELFF. The CDR3 DNA reads TGTGCCAGCAGTTTACAAGGGCTAGCGGGAGGCGCGAACACCGGGGAGCTGTTTTTT. The chain recombines TRBV27 with TRBJ2-2, with 11 nucleotides matching TRBD2. J lost 0 bases, V lost 2 bases, and 8 bases had no gene match. Germline V gives CDR1 MNHEY, CDR2 SMNVEV (reference sequence). This CDR3 spans 19 amino acids.

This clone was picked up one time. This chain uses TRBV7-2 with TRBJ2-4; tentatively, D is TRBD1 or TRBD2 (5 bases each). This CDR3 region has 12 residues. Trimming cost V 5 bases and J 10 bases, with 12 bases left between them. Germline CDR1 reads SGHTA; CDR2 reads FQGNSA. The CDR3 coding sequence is TGTGCCAGCAGCCAGGGAGTCGCTATTCAGTACTTC. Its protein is CASSQGVAIQYF.

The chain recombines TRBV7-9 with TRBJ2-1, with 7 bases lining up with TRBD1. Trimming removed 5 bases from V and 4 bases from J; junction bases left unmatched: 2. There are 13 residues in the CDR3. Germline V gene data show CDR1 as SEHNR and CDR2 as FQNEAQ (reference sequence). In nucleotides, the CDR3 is TGTGCCAGCAGCCCGGGACAGTACAATGAGCAGTTCTTC. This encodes CASSPGQYNEQFF.

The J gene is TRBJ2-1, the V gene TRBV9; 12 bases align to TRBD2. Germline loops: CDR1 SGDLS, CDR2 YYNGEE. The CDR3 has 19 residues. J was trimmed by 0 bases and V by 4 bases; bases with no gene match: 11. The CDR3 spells CASSQPSGRDPSSYNEQFF. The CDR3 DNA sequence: TGTGCCAGCAGCCAACCTAGCGGGAGGGATCCTAGCTCCTACAATGAGCAGTTCTTC.

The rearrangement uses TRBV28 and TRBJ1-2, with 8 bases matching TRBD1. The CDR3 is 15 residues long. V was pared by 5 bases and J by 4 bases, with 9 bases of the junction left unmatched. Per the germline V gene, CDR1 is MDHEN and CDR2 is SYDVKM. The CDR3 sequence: CASSPLSGGRYGYTF. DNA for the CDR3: TGTGCCAGCAGTCCTCTGTCAGGGGGCCGCTATGGCTACACCTTC.

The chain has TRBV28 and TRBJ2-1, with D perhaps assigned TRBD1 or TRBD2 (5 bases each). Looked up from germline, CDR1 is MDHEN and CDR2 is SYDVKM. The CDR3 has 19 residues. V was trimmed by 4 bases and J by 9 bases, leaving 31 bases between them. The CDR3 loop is CASSSPHLAGTSLRGEQFF. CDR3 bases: TGTGCCAGCAGTTCTCCCCATTTAGCCGGGACCTCTCTCCGGGGTGAGCAGTTCTTC.

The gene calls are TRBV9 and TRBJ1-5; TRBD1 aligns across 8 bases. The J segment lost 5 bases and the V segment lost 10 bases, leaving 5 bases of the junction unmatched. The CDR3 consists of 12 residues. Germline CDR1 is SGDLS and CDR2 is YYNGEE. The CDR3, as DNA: TGTGCCGGGGGACAGGTTGATCAGCCCCAGCATTTT. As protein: CAGGQVDQPQHF.

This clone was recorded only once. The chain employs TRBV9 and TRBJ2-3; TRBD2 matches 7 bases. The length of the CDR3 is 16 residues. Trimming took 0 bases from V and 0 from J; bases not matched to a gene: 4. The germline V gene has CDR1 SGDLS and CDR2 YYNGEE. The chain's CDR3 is CASSVAASGSTDTQYF. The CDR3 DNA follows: TGTGCCAGCAGCGTAGCGGCTAGCGGCAGCACAGATACGCAGTATTTT.